What follows describes a single T cell receptor (beta chain). CDR3 length equals 13 residues. Trimming removed 7 bases from V and 1 base from J, with 10 bases in between. CDR1 and CDR2 from the germline V gene are SEHNR and FQNEAQ (reference sequence). Expressed TCRB transcripts were sequenced because the isolated RNA had all been reverse transcribed beforehand. TCRdb keeps only in-frame clones here, not all; method: immunoSEQ multiplex PCR. The sample contains about 160,000 clones, approximately 9.1% of which appear only once. The data are from a study of beta chain features in type 1 diabetes. The receptor comes from a young woman in good health. V is TRBV7-9 and J is TRBJ1-1; a weak D match, TRBD1 (6 bases). The material sequenced was central memory CD4+ T cells from blood. The CDR3 nucleotides read TGTGCCAGCATCGGACAGCAGAACACTGAAGCTTTCTTT. Its protein product is CASIGQQNTEAFF.